This paragraph reports one T cell receptor beta chain. Its antigen remains unknown. The data stem from a study of blood T cells in healthy people across ages. Broader study findings: Expanded clonotype changes were possibly confounded by unknown donor CMV status.

This CDR3 is built from 14 residues. CDR1 is SGHVS, CDR2 FNYEAQ, per germline. The V end was cut by 0 bases, the J end by 7 bases, with 12 bases between. It was about 9.4 milliliters of peripheral blood that were drawn from each donor. Then a second PCR, running roughly 7 to 12 cycles, was carried out with a sample-barcoded 5' primer and a J-beta primer mix. One entry per CDR3 protein results from TCRdb running MiXCR on the 5' RACE reads. Of fewer than 2,000,000 distinct CDR3 sequences listed, more than 35% are singletons. This sequence was found in a human donor in good health. This chain connects TRBV7-6 to TRBJ1-1; unclear D gene. The sequenced sample consisted of blood. CDR3 sequence (DNA): TGTGCCAGCAGCTTAGCTGGACGGGTCAATGAAGCTTTCTTT. The encoded protein is CASSLAGRVNEAFF.